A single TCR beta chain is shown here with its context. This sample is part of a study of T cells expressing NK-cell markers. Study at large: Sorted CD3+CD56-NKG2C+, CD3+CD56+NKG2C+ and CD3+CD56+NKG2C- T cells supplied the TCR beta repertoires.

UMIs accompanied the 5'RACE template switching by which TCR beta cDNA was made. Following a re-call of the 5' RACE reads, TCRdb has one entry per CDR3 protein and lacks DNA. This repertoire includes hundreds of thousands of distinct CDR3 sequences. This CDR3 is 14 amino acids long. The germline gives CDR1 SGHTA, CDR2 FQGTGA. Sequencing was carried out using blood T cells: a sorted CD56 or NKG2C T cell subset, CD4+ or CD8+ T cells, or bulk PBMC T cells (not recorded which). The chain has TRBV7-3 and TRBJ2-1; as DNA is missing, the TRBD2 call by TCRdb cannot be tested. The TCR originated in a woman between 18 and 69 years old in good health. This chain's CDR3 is CASSLTGPGNEQFF.